This T cell receptor beta chain is from a study of shared clonotypes between healthy human individuals (dated by TCRdb to 2019 to 2021). Notes on the research overall: Three men and a couple of women, aged 18 to 49 years, made up the cohort. For each donor, CD4 naive and CD4 memory were each given three plates, CD8 naive was given two plates, and CD8 memory was given one plate. To estimate repertoire size and how much clonotypes are shared between individuals, the study performed deep sequencing of blood TCR repertoires from a handful of healthy adults. To increase sequencing depth and limit assay-specific biases, different laboratories used diverse techniques to prepare libraries and sequence TCR repertoires. Between about 0.8 and 8.9 billion PBMCs per donor were obtained by leukapheresis.

Remarks on this clone: What this receptor recognizes is not known. It has no much larger one-base neighbor in the sample; base qualities were not kept.

Using the deep immunoSEQ assay, TCR CDR3 regions were amplified from genomic DNA by multiplex PCR. Extracted genomic DNA from each cell subset was distributed evenly across all wells of several immunoSEQ 96-well plates, and each plate was treated as a replicate. For sorted subsets, 150 to 250 ng genomic DNA, equal to tens of thousands of T cell genomes, was loaded into each replicate PCR. Purified libraries were measured with a Qubit 3.0 fluorometer, size-checked on a Bioanalyzer 2100, and measured again with the KAPA Library Quantification kit. Every immunoSEQ 96-well plate was sequenced on a separate single-read 150-cycle Illumina NextSeq 550 flow cell. In the authors' own workflow: The immunoSEQ output contained only junctional sequences without quality scores, so filtering could not match that applied to full-length reads. Sequences were annotated with PyIR, a Python wrapper for IgBLAST v1.9, using IMGT germline references to assign V/J genes and CDR3. Any read was removed if the V/J assignment was weak (E-value above 1e-6), the CDR3 was missing, or the read contained stop codons, out-of-frame junctions, or ambiguous translated residues. A V3J clonotype was defined by an identical inferred V gene, J gene, and CDR3 amino acid sequence. Percentage overlap between repertoires was calculated by dividing the number of shared unique clonotypes by the size of the smaller repertoire. Richness of each repertoire was evaluated using RTK rarefaction, the Chao1 estimator, and Recon v2.1 estimates of unobserved clonotypes. For all TCRbeta clonotypes obtained by the gDNA method from a few donors, generation probabilities were computed with OLGA. As stored in TCRdb, this immuneACCESS dataset retains in-frame rearrangements with V and J assigned. A fraction of the clones does not appear; measured against another copy, unresolved V genes explain less than half of the discrepancy, and the remainder lacks a known reason. The DNA gave D and trimming, while V, J and clone size come from that table. The sample has over a million clones on record, more than 75% of them singletons. The ten largest clones add up to 0.55% to 0.7% of the sample.

Here is what the overall study found, with its caveats: Only blood was sampled, and tissue TCR repertoires likely differ from those in blood. Even with the large sequencing depth, rarefaction of the sorted-subset datasets indicated that sequencing was incomplete. Pairwise subsampling indicated that sequencing depth was expected to affect the degree of clonotype sharing among donors. Around 5.4% of naive CD4, 3.5% of naive CD8, approximately 2.2% of memory CD4, and 0.4% of memory CD8 clonotypes were shared across a handful of donors. Clonotypes shared by all four sorted-subset donors showed higher generation probabilities than non-shared clonotypes. Larger estimated clonotype richness was generally found for naive subsets than for memory subsets. Because the study included only a small number of donors, the genetic and exposure-history diversity represented was limited.

The donors were healthy, HIV-negative adults who had no recently reported acute infections or vaccinations. All donors were Caucasian adults living in Nashville, Tennessee, USA. CD4+ T cells were enriched by magnetic negative selection, after which naive cells were positively selected on CD45RA and the negative fraction was taken as the memory subset. Blood was collected by leukapheresis, and PBMCs were isolated by Ficoll-Histopaque density gradient centrifugation and then cryopreserved in liquid nitrogen vapor phase. Purity and quantity of every magnetically sorted T cell population were checked by analytical flow cytometry. From each sorted fraction, genomic DNA was isolated and quantified by UV absorbance on a Nanodrop 2000c. The specimen sequenced was memory CD4+ T cells from PBMCs. Per the publication, the cell subset or site label means: CD45RA-negative fraction. The receptor's source is a young man in good health. Some clones in this sample may be carry-over from other donors' samples.

CDR3 protein: CATRVKVRDTEAFF. In nucleotide form, the sequence is TGTGCCACCAGGGTGAAGGTGAGGGACACTGAAGCTTTCTTT. The sequence is built from TRBV15 and TRBJ1-1; the D gene assignment is ambiguous. CDR1 LNHNV and CDR2 YYDKDF were looked up in the germline V gene (reference sequence). V lost 6 bases and J lost 3 bases; the stretch between them is 14 bases long. From the cysteine through the phenylalanine, the CDR3 covers 14 amino acids. This entry keeps only the CDR3 DNA: 42 bases, framed from base 1.